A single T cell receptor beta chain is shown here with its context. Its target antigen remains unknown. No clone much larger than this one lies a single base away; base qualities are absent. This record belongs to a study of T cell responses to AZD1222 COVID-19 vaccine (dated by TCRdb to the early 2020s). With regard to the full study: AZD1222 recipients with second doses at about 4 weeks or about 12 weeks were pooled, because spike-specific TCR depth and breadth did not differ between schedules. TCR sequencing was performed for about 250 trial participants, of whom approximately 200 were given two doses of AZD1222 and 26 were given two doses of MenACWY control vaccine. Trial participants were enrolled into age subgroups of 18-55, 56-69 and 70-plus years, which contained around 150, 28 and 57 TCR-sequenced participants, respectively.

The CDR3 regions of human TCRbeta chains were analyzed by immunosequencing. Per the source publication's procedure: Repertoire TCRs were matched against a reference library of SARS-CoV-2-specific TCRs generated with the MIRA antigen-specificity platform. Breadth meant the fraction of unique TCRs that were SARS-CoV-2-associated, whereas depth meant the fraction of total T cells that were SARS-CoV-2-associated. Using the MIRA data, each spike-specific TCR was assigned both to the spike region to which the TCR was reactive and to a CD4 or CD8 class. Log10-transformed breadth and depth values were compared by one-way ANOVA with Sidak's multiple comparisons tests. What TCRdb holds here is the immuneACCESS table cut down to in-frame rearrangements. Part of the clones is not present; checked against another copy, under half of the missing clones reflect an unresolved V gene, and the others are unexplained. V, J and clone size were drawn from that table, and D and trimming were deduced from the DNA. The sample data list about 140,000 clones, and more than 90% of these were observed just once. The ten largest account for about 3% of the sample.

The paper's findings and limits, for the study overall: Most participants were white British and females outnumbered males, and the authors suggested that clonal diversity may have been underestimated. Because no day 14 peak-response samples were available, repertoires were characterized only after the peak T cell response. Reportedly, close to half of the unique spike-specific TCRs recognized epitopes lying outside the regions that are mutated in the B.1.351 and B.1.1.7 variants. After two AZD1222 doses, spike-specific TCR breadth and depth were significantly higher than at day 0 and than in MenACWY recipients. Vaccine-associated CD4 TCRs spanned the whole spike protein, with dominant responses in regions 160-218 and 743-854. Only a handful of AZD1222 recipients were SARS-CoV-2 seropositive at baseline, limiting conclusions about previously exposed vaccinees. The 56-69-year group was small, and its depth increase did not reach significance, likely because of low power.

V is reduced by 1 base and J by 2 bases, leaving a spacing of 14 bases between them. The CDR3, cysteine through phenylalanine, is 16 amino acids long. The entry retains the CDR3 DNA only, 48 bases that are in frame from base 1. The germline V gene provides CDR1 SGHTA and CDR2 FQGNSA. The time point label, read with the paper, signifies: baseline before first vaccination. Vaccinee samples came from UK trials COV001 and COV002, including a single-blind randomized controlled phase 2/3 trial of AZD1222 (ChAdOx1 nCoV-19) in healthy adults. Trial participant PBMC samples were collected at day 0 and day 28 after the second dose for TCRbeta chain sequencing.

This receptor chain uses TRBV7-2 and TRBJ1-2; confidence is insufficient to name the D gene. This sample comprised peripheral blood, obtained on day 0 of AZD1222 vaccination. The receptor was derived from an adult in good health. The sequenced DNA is TGTGCCAGCAGCTTAGGTGCGGGAAGGCAGAACTATGGCTACACCTTC. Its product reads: CASSLGAGRQNYGYTF.